The TCR beta chain described here comes from a study of T cell responses to AZD1222 COVID-19 vaccine. CDR1 and CDR2 (germline): LNHDA, SQIVND (reference sequence). The CDR3 is 16 amino acids. V was pared by 4 bases and J by 6 bases, with 21 bases between. Method: immunoSEQ multiplex PCR; TCRdb's copy keeps in-frame clones and lacks some. The repertoire holds some 180,000 clones, about 93% seen once, with around 0.98% in the top ten. General study findings and limits: Reports say nearly half of spike-specific TCRs go after unmutated variant regions. No day 14 peak samples; only post-peak repertoires were characterized.

Of note for this clone: The antigen remains unidentified.

The sequenced sample was peripheral blood, obtained 28 days after the second dose of the MenACWY control vaccine. The receptor was isolated from an adult who received the MenACWY meningococcal vaccine as a control. V and J are TRBV19 and TRBJ1-2, with D unclear. CDR3 in DNA: TGTGCCAGTAGTACCCGGACCCACCCGGAGGTACATGGCTACACCTTC. It specifies CASSTRTHPEVHGYTF.